What follows are 13 T cell receptor beta chains derived from one specimen sequenced in a study of beta chain features in type 1 diabetes. Study results and limitations: Shortening of TCRB CDR3s, moderate but significant, appeared in all four CD4+ subsets of Type 1 diabetes patients.

Isolated RNA was reverse transcribed in full, so expressed TCRB transcripts were sequenced. The assay was immunoSEQ multiplex PCR, and TCRdb's table has in-frame clones only and misses some. Altogether 100,000 to 150,000 clones are present, 17% being singletons, with the ten largest covering 2% to 3%. For these receptors, no antigen is known. Sequencing was performed on central memory CD4+ T cells from blood. These receptors were taken from a young man with type 1 diabetes.

This clone showed up just a few times. The chain links TRBV7-8 to TRBJ2-3, with D maybe TRBD1 (5 bases). V lost 1 base to trimming and J lost 3 bases, with 8 bases between them. Germline CDR1 SGHVS, CDR2 FQNEAQ. The CDR3 runs 14 residues. The CDR3 protein is CASSLDQGTDTQYF. The DNA for the CDR3 is TGTGCCAGCAGCTTAGATCAGGGTACAGATACGCAGTATTTT.

The chain recombines TRBV5-4 with TRBJ1-2; D call uncertain. This CDR3 is 12 amino acids long. Germline assignment: CDR1 SGHNT and CDR2 YYREEE (reference sequence). V lost 4 bases, J lost 2 bases, and 6 bases lay in between. The CDR3 loop reads CASSVSNYGYTF. CDR3 nucleotide sequence: TGTGCCAGCAGCGTCTCCAACTATGGCTACACCTTC.

The J gene is TRBJ2-1, the V gene TRBV6-5, with D possibly being TRBD1 (5 bases). CDR1 is MNHEY and CDR2 is SVGAGI in the germline V gene. CDR3 size: 14 residues. The V gene lost 6 bases and the J gene lost 0 bases, with 9 bases spanning the gap. The CDR3 here is CASRQQVSYNEQFF. In nucleotides, the CDR3 is TGTGCCAGCAGACAACAGGTCTCCTACAATGAGCAGTTCTTC.

This clone was counted between two and nine times. Written as DNA, the CDR3 is TGTGCCAGCAGCTTCCGTCCAGGGCGTCCGGAGGAGACCCAGTACTTC. This translates into CASSFRPGRPEETQYF. The chain couples TRBV11-1 to TRBJ2-5; D possibly corresponds to TRBD1 (5 bases). The CDR3 covers 16 residues. CDR1 is SGHAT, CDR2 FQDESV, per germline (reference sequence). Trimming pared 3 bases from V and 5 bases from J, leaving 19 bases between.

This clone has a handful of counts. CDR3 nucleotides: TGTGCCAGCAGTTTGATATCAGATACGCAGTATTTT. This sequence encodes CASSLISDTQYF. V is TRBV7-9 and J is TRBJ2-3; D ambiguous. Germline values: CDR1 SEHNR, CDR2 FQNEAQ (reference sequence). V was clipped by 6 bases and J by 4 bases, with 8 bases between them. This CDR3 is 12 amino acids long.

This clone has more than one count but fewer than ten. The gene calls are TRBV7-2 and TRBJ2-1; D is possibly TRBD2 (6 bases). Germline values: CDR1 SGHTA, CDR2 FQGNSA. The CDR3 loop spans 12 amino acids. With 0 bases removed from V and 11 bases from J, the gap between germline ends came to 8 bases. This chain's CDR3 is CASSLAEGQQFF. The CDR3 region has the DNA TGTGCCAGCAGCTTAGCGGAGGGGCAGCAGTTCTTC.

In this sample, this clone is medium-sized. The chain couples TRBV10-2 to TRBJ1-1; D is uncertain. CDR1 is WSHSY and CDR2 is SAAADI in the germline V gene. This CDR3 is built from 11 residues. Trimming pared 5 bases from V and 5 bases from J, leaving 6 bases between. In nucleotides, the CDR3 is TGCGCCAGCAGTTCAAGTACTGAAGCTTTCTTT. It codes for CASSSSTEAFF.

This clone was observed a handful of times. A much larger clone lies one base from this, so it may be a read error. The chain carries TRBV4-3 and TRBJ2-2; D might be TRBD1 (6 bases). Germline loops: CDR1 LGHNA, CDR2 YSLEER. This CDR3 is built from 16 residues. Here the CDR3 DNA reads TGCGCCACCAGCCAGCACCGGGACACGAACACCGGGGAGCTGTTTTTT. It codes for CATSQHRDTNTGELFF.

This clone occurred a few times. The rearrangement uses TRBV18 and TRBJ2-1; D unresolved. V was trimmed by 2 bases and J by 6 bases, leaving 8 bases between them. CDR3 size: 13 residues. Germline V CDR1 and CDR2: KGHSH, LQKENI. CDR3 residues: CASSPDQRNEQFF. CDR3 bases: TGTGCCAGCTCACCAGATCAGCGCAATGAGCAGTTCTTC. The full variable domain, with the rest looked up from reference TRBV18 and TRBJ2-1, is NAGVMQNPRHLVRRRGQEARLRCSPMKGHSHVYWYRQLPEEGLKFMVYLQKENIIDESGMPKERFSAEFPKEGPSILRIQQVVRGDSAAYFCASSPDQRNEQFFGPGTRLTVL.

This clone showed up just a few times. This chain connects TRBV7-2 to TRBJ2-7, with a weak D call TRBD2 (6 bases). Trimming pared 6 bases from V and 0 bases from J, leaving 15 bases between. The CDR3 loop spans 15 amino acids. Germline CDR1 and CDR2: SGHTA and FQGNSA. This CDR3 reads CASSLGEVTSYEQYF. In DNA form, the CDR3 reads TGTGCCAGCAGTCTAGGGGAGGTTACCTCCTACGAGCAGTACTTC. Variable domain in full (rest from reference TRBV7-2 and TRBJ2-7): GAGVSQSPSNKVTEKGKDVELRCDPISGHTALYWYRQSLGQGLEFLIYFQGNSAPDKSGLPSDRFSAERTGGSVSTLTIQRTQQEDSAVYLCASSLGEVTSYEQYFGPGTRLTVT.

The V gene is TRBV28, the J gene TRBJ2-2; no clear D. Trimming took off 3 bases at V and 4 bases at J, with 6 bases between the two ends. CDR1 MDHEN and CDR2 SYDVKM come from the germline V gene. The CDR3 loop spans 13 amino acids. DNA for the CDR3: TGTGCCAGCAGTTTCCGGGTCACCGGGGAGCTGTTTTTT. Amino acid sequence: CASSFRVTGELFF.

This clone came up a few times. This rearrangement joins TRBV5-1 to TRBJ2-1; 7 positions match TRBD2. The CDR3 has 15 amino acids. V shed 4 bases and J 6 bases; nucleotides not matched to a gene: 10. Germline V lookup: CDR1 SGHRS, CDR2 YFSETQ. The DNA for the CDR3 is TGCGCCAGCAGCGCCGGACTAGTCGATCTCAATGAGCAGTTCTTC. As protein: CASSAGLVDLNEQFF.

This sequence joins TRBV25-1 and TRBJ2-3, with 7 bases matching TRBD1. CDR1 is MGHDK and CDR2 is SYGVNS in the germline V gene. There are 16 residues in the CDR3. The V and J ends lost 4 bases and 2 bases, in that order; junction bases with no gene match: 9. The CDR3 region has the DNA TGTGCCAGCAGTGGATCATACAGGGGAAACACAGATACGCAGTATTTT. Translated, it gives CASSGSYRGNTDTQYF.